This entry describes one T cell receptor (beta chain). These data are taken from a study of blood T cell repertoires in COVID-19. About the study: Acute and convalescent COVID-19 samples came from the United States, Italy and Spain. In each case, the material was cDNA or gDNA derived from T cells, B-cell-depleted T cells, or PBMCs.

The CDR3 is made up of 15 amino acids. The Seattle patients joined while their infection was active and were tracked longitudinally afterward. Sequencing was performed with immunoSEQ multiplex PCR; in TCRdb, only in-frame clones are kept and a portion is missing. The table has 170,000 or so clones, approximately 80% seen once. The rearrangement uses TRBV21-1 and TRBJ2-3; the table's D gene call, TRBD1, was not cross checked with the DNA. TRBV21-1 is a listed pseudogene. Sequencing was carried out using peripheral blood. The TCR sequence derives from a woman between 35 and 50 years old with COVID-19, enrolled during active disease. The CDR3 here is CASSNRTGATDTQYF. DNA for the CDR3: TGTGCCAGCAGCAACCGGACAGGGGCGACAGATACGCAGTATTTT.